The clone carrying this TCR beta chain was recorded a few times. What it binds is unknown. CDR1 and CDR2 from the germline V gene are SGHNT and YYREEE (reference sequence). The CDR3 totals 11 residues. V was trimmed by 1 base and J by 10 bases, leaving 6 bases between them. TCRdb re-derived calls from the reads in MiXCR, one entry per CDR3 protein. The sample includes some 940,000 distinct CDR3 sequences, roughly a third of them seen just once. This sample is part of a study of T cell repertoires in cytomegalovirus infection. At the level of the study: Indications of both CMV infection and matching HLA type were provided by public TCR beta signatures.

Sequences were derived from cultured CD8+ T cells from PBMCs, sampled from culture after CMV antigen stimulation. V is TRBV5-4 and J is TRBJ2-1, with D hard to call. The clonotype comes from a human donor in good health (CMV status not recorded). Some clones in this sample may be carry-over from other donors' samples. CDR3 amino acids: CASSLLWEQFF. The CDR3 DNA follows: TGTGCCAGCAGCTTGTTGTGGGAGCAGTTCTTC.